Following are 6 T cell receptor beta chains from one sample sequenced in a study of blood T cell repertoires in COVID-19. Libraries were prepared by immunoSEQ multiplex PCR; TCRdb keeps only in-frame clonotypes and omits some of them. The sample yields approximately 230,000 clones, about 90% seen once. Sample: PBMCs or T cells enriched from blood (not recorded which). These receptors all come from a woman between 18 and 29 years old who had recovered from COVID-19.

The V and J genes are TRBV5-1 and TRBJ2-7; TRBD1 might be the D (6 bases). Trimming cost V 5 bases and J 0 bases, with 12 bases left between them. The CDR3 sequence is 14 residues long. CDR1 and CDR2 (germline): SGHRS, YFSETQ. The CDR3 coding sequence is TGCGCCAGCAGTTTCACAGGGAGCTCCTACGAGCAGTACTTC. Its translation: CASSFTGSSYEQYF. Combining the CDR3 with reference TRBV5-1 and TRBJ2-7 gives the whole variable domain KAGVTQTPRYLIKTRGQQVTLSCSPISGHRSVSWYQQTPGQGLQFLFEYFSETQRNKGNFPGRFSGRQFSNSRSEMNVSTLELGDSALYLCASSFTGSSYEQYFGPGTRLTVT.

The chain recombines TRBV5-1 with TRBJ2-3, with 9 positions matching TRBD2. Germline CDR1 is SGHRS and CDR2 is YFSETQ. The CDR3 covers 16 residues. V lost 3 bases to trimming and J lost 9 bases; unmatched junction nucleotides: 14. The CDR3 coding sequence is TGCGCCAGCAGCTCCGGGGTAGCGGGAGCAAGCGGGACGCAGTATTTT. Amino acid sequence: CASSSGVAGASGTQYF.

DNA of the CDR3: TGCAGCGTTGAGGCGGAGGGCGGGGAGCTGTTTTTT. The encoded protein is CSVEAEGGELFF. The chain uses TRBV29-1 and TRBJ2-2; the D gene is possibly TRBD2 (6 bases). CDR3 length: 12 residues. Trimming took 3 bases from V and 7 from J, leaving 9 bases between them. Germline loops: CDR1 SQVTM, CDR2 ANQGSEA.

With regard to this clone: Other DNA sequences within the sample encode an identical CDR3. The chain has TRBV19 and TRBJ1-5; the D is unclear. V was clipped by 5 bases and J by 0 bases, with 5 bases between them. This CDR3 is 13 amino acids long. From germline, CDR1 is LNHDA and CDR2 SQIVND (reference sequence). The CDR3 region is CASSPYSNQPQHF. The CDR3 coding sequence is TGTGCCAGTAGTCCCTATAGCAATCAGCCCCAGCATTTT.

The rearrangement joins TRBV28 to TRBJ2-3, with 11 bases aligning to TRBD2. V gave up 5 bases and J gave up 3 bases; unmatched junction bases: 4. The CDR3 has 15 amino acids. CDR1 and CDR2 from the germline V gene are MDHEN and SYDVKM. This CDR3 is CASSATSGRTDTQYF. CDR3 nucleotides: TGTGCCAGCAGTGCAACTAGCGGGAGAACAGATACGCAGTATTTT.

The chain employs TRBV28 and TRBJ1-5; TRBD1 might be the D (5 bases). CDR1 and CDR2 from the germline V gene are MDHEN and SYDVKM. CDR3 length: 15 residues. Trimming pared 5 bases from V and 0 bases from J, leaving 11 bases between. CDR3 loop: CASSLKGFSNQPQHF. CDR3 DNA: TGTGCCAGCAGTCTAAAGGGGTTTAGCAATCAGCCCCAGCATTTT.